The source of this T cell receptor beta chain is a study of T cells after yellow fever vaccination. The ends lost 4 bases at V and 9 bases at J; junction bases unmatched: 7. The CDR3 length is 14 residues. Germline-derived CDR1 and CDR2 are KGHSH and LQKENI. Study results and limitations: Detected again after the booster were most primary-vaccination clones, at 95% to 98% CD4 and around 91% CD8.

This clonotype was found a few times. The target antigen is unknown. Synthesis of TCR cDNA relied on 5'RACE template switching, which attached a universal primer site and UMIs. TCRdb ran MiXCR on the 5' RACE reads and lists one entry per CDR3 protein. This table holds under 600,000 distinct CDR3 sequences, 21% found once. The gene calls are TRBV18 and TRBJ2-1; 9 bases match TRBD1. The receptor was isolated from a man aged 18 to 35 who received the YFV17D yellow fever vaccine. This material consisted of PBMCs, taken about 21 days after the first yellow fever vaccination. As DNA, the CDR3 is TGTGCCAGCTCACTCGGGACAGGGACTGGTGAGCAGTTCTTC. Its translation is CASSLGTGTGEQFF.